The rows below give T cell receptor beta chains drawn from one sample of a study of blood T cell repertoires in COVID-19. The method was immunoSEQ multiplex PCR; TCRdb's version includes in-frame clones alone and lacks a portion of them. The data show 150,000 to 180,000 clones, with about three quarters seen just once and under 2% held by the top ten. The sequencing sample was made of peripheral blood. Receptors were obtained from an elderly man with acute or convalescent COVID-19. Both conserved end residues are trimmed from each CDR3. Each record gives: J gene, V gene, CDR3 protein.

J: TRBJ2-1
V: TRBV7-3
CDR3: ASSPGSSYNEQF

J: TRBJ1-1
V: TRBV7-2
CDR3: ASSLTGNTEAF

J: TRBJ2-2
V: TRBV14
CDR3: ASSPLGQGAGELF

J: TRBJ2-3
V: TRBV15
CDR3: ATSHRGQTTDTQY

J: TRBJ2-5
V: TRBV11-3
CDR3: ASTGTRLAETQY

J: TRBJ1-2
V: TRBV28
CDR3: ASSLVGRSYYGYT

J: TRBJ2-5
V: TRBV2
CDR3: ASTGTSGGAYAQETQY

J: TRBJ2-7
V: TRBV3-1/TRBV3-2
CDR3: ASSQDSRGLNEQY

J: TRBJ1-5
V: TRBV2
CDR3: ASSRRTGDQPQH

J: TRBJ1-5
V: TRBV10-2
CDR3: ASSESGAGQPQH

J: TRBJ1-2
V: TRBV29-1
CDR3: SVGGDYGYT